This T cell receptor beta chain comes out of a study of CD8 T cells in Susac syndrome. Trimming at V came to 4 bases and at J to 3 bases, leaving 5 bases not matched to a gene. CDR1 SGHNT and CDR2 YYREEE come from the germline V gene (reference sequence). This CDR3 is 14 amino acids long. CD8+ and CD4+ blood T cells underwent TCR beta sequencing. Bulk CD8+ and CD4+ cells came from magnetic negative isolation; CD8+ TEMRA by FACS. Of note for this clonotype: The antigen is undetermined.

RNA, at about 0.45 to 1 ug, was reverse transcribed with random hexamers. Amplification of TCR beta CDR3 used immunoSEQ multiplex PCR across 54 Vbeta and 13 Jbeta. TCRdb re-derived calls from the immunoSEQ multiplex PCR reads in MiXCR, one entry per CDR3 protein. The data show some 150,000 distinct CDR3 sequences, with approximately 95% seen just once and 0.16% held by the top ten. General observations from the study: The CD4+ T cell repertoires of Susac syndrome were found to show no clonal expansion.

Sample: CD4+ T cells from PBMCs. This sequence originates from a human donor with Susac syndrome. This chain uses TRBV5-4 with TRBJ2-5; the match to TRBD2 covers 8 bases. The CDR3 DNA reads TGTGCCAGCAGCGTCGGGACTAGGGAAGAGACCCAGTACTTC. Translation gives CASSVGTREETQYF.